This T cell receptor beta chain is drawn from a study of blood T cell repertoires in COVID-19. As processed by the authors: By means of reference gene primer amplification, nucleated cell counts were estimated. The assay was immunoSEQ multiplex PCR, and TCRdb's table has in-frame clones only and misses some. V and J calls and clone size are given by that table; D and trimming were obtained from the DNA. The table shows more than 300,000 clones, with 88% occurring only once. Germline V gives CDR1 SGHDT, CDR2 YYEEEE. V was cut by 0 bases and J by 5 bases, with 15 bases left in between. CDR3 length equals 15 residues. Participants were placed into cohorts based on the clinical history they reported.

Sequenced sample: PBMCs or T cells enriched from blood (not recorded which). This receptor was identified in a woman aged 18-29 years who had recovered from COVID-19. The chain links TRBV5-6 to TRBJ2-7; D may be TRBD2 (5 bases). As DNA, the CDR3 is TGTGCCAGCAGCTTGGCCGGTAACGGAGCGGACGAGCAGTACTTC. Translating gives CASSLAGNGADEQYF.